One and the same sample provided the 27 T cell receptor beta chains below, sequenced in a study of blood T cell repertoires in COVID-19. Sequencing was performed with immunoSEQ multiplex PCR; in TCRdb, only in-frame clones are kept and a portion is missing. Among tens of thousands of clones listed, roughly four fifths were seen once. Sample: peripheral blood. These receptors were collected from a woman aged 55-69 years with acute or convalescent COVID-19.

The chain joins TRBV11-3 to TRBJ1-5; unclear D gene. CDR1 is SGHNT, CDR2 YENEEA, per germline. CDR3 length: 14 amino acids. Between the trimmed V and J ends, which lost 1 base and 0 bases, there was a span of 4 bases. CDR3 sequence: CASSLACSNQPQHF. DNA of the CDR3: TGTGCCAGCAGCTTAGCCTGTAGCAATCAGCCCCAGCATTTT.

The V and J genes are TRBV5-4 and TRBJ1-1; no firm D call. Trimming left V 0 bases short and J 4 bases short, with 10 bases between. From germline, CDR1 is SGHNT and CDR2 YYREEE (reference sequence). This CDR3 comprises 14 residues. CDR3 DNA sequence: TGTGCCAGCAGCTTGGCCCTCCGAGGCACTGAAGCTTTCTTT. This codes for CASSLALRGTEAFF.

The chain recombines TRBV2 with TRBJ2-2; the match to TRBD1 covers 9 bases. Germline V gene lookup returns CDR1 SNHLY and CDR2 FYNNEI. J lost 5 bases, V lost 7 bases, and 8 bases had no gene match. The CDR3 sequence is 15 residues long. CDR3 DNA sequence: TGTGCCAGCATCCGACAGGGGGGATCTACCGGGGAGCTGTTTTTT. Translation gives CASIRQGGSTGELFF.

This clone was recorded only once. The chain couples TRBV25-1 to TRBJ2-7, with a possible D match to TRBD1 (6 bases). The CDR3 runs to 13 residues. CDR1 is MGHDK, CDR2 SYGVNS, per germline. V lost 2 bases and J 3 bases, leaving 8 bases between the germline ends. CDR3 loop: CASSEGGHYEQYF. The DNA for the CDR3 is TGTGCCAGCAGTGAAGGGGGACACTACGAGCAGTACTTC.

The chain combines TRBV7-6 with TRBJ1-3; D is undetermined. Per germline, CDR1 SGHVS and CDR2 FNYEAQ. This CDR3 is 15 amino acids long. Trimming took 4 bases from V and 1 from J, leaving 11 bases between them. CDR3 amino acids: CASSSDIGSGNTIYF. The CDR3 coding sequence is TGTGCCAGCAGCTCCGACATCGGTTCTGGAAACACCATATATTTT.

The rearrangement links TRBV29-1 to TRBJ2-1, with TRBD2 matching over 11 bases. After removal of 4 bases from V and 10 bases from J, the junction contained 15 bases not matched to a gene. The CDR3 covers 16 residues. Germline CDR1 is SQVTM and CDR2 is ANQGSEA. The CDR3, as DNA: TGCAGCGTTGGGGTAGCGGGAGGGGCGTTATCGATGGAGCAGTTCTTC. Amino acid sequence: CSVGVAGGALSMEQFF.

J is TRBJ1-2 and V is TRBV15; D is undetermined. Germline CDR1 LNHNV, CDR2 YYDKDF (reference sequence). This CDR3 region has 12 residues. Trimming pared 1 base from V and 7 bases from J, leaving 7 bases between. CDR3 nucleotide sequence: TGTGCCACCAGCAGAGGGAGAAGTGGCTACACCTTC. It specifies CATSRGRSGYTF.

The chain employs TRBV6-2 or TRBV6-3 and TRBJ2-4, with 13 bases aligning to TRBD2. Germline lookup yields CDR1 MNHEY and CDR2 SVGEGT. Losses at the gene ends were 5 bases for V and 9 bases for J; bases not matched to a gene: 4. The CDR3 has 14 residues. CDR3 in amino acids: CASSKGLAGIIQYF. In nucleotides, the CDR3 is TGTGCCAGCAGTAAGGGACTAGCGGGGATCATTCAGTACTTC.

The V and J genes are TRBV3-1 (or the pseudogene TRBV3-2) and TRBJ2-7; TRBD2 aligns across 8 bases. Germline CDR1 reads LGHDT; CDR2 reads YNNKEL (reference sequence). Losses at the gene ends were 5 bases for V and 3 bases for J; bases not matched to a gene: 6. This CDR3 region has 14 residues. In DNA, the CDR3 is TGTGCCAGCAGCTGGACTAGCCGTGGCTACGAGCAGTACTTC. Translated: CASSWTSRGYEQYF.

The V and J genes are TRBV19 and TRBJ2-3; TRBD1 agrees at 7 bases. V dropped 3 bases and J dropped 2; count of bases not matched to a gene: 8. This CDR3 comprises 16 residues. Germline V lookup: CDR1 LNHDA, CDR2 SQIVND (reference sequence). This CDR3 reads CASSIQGGRTTDTQYF. The CDR3 DNA follows: TGTGCCAGTAGTATCCAAGGGGGCCGGACCACAGATACGCAGTATTTT.

J is TRBJ2-2 and V is TRBV7-8; TRBD2 matches at 8 bases. The CDR3 runs 16 residues. V dropped 5 bases and J dropped 6; count of bases not matched to a gene: 11. CDR1 and CDR2 (germline): SGHVS, FQNEAQ. The CDR3 DNA follows: TGTGCCAGCAGCGGAGGGACTAGACTGTTCGCCGGGGAGCTGTTTTTT. Residues: CASSGGTRLFAGELFF.

V and J are TRBV5-5 and TRBJ1-4; D may be TRBD1 (6 bases). Germline values: CDR1 SGHKS, CDR2 YYEKEE (reference sequence). The CDR3 totals 16 residues. V gave up 2 bases and J gave up 7 bases, with 18 bases separating them. The CDR3 DNA reads TGTGCCAGCAGCTTCTTCCACACAGGGAGGGGTGAAAAACTGTTTTTT. Translated: CASSFFHTGRGEKLFF.

The chain has TRBV30 and TRBJ1-3; maybe TRBD1 (5 bases). The V end was cut by 0 bases, the J end by 0 bases, with 12 bases between. Germline assignment: CDR1 GTSNPN and CDR2 SVGIG (reference sequence). There are 16 residues in the CDR3. The CDR3 nucleotides are TGTGCCTGGAGTGTAAGCGGCGGGACCTCTGGAAACACCATATATTTT. This codes for CAWSVSGGTSGNTIYF.

This chain uses TRBV24-1 with TRBJ1-5; D is unresolved. The V end lost 4 bases, the J end lost 0 bases, and 9 bases lay between the germline ends. The CDR3 runs 15 residues. Germline V CDR1 and CDR2: KGHDR, SFDVKD. CDR3 amino acids: CATSEGSHSNQPQHF. The CDR3 DNA is TGTGCCACCAGTGAGGGCAGCCATAGCAATCAGCCCCAGCATTTT.

The V gene is TRBV5-1, the J gene TRBJ1-6; 9 nucleotides agree with TRBD1. Germline assignment: CDR1 SGHRS and CDR2 YFSETQ. V dropped 0 bases and J dropped 10; count of bases not matched to a gene: 20. The CDR3 is 20 amino acids. As DNA, the CDR3 is TGCGCCAGCAGCTTGGGGATGGGACAGGGCTTGTTTTCTAACAGCTCACCCCTCCACTTT. The encoded protein is CASSLGMGQGLFSNSSPLHF.

The V gene is TRBV5-4, the J gene TRBJ1-2, with 9 bases aligning to TRBD1. The CDR3 is made up of 15 amino acids. Trimming removed 0 bases from V and 4 bases from J; junction bases left unmatched: 4. Germline CDR1 is SGHNT and CDR2 is YYREEE (reference sequence). CDR3 in amino acids: CASSLATGGGYGYTF. The DNA of the CDR3 is TGTGCCAGCAGCTTGGCCACAGGGGGCGGCTATGGCTACACCTTC.

The genes are TRBV2 and TRBJ1-6, with 7 bases that match TRBD1. Germline CDR1 SNHLY, CDR2 FYNNEI. V lost 8 bases and J lost 10; bases outside the gene matches: 14. The CDR3 sequence is 15 residues long. The CDR3 sequence: CASGGNRGSGSPLHF. DNA of the CDR3: TGTGCCAGCGGAGGGAACAGGGGTTCGGGATCACCCCTCCACTTT.

The chain carries TRBV15 and TRBJ1-5; 7 bases agree with TRBD1. J gave up 1 base and V 0 bases, and 3 bases lay outside the gene matches. Per germline, CDR1 LNHNV and CDR2 YYDKDF (reference sequence). This CDR3 has 16 amino acids. CDR3 residues: CATSRDQGESNQPQHF. In DNA form, the CDR3 reads TGTGCCACCAGCAGAGATCAGGGGGAAAGCAATCAGCCCCAGCATTTT.

The rearrangement uses TRBV5-1 and TRBJ1-1; 7 bases map to TRBD1. The CDR3 is made up of 15 amino acids. J lost 1 base, V lost 2 bases, and 5 bases had no gene match. Germline V lookup: CDR1 SGHRS, CDR2 YFSETQ. The CDR3 nucleotides read TGCGCCAGCAGCTTTACAGGACAGGCGAACACTGAAGCTTTCTTT. Translating it yields CASSFTGQANTEAFF.

J is TRBJ2-3 and V is TRBV2; 7 bases line up with TRBD2. CDR3 length: 14 residues. Germline CDR1 SNHLY, CDR2 FYNNEI. With V trimmed by 7 bases and J by 1 base, 5 bases remained unmatched. CDR3 DNA: TGTGCCAGCAATTGGGCGGGGGGCACAGATACGCAGTATTTT. This sequence encodes CASNWAGGTDTQYF.

The chain has TRBV2 and TRBJ1-2; 8 bases fit TRBD1. This CDR3 is 13 amino acids long. Germline V gene lookup returns CDR1 SNHLY and CDR2 FYNNEI. V shed 8 bases and J 7 bases; nucleotides not matched to a gene: 9. The chain's CDR3 is CASLVQGAPGYTF. CDR3 nucleotides: TGTGCCAGCCTTGTTCAGGGGGCCCCTGGCTACACCTTC.

J is TRBJ1-6 and V is TRBV28, with D perhaps matching TRBD1 (5 bases). This CDR3 region has 14 residues. Trimming left V 7 bases short and J 10 bases short, with 17 bases between. Germline V CDR1 and CDR2: MDHEN, SYDVKM. For the CDR3, the DNA is TGTGCCAGCATGGAGGGGAGGGGACGCTCACCCCTCCACTTT. This encodes CASMEGRGRSPLHF.

This chain uses TRBV7-9 with TRBJ1-4; 10 bases line up with TRBD1. The CDR3 loop spans 15 amino acids. Losses at the gene ends were 7 bases for V and 8 bases for J; bases not matched to a gene: 10. CDR1 is SEHNR and CDR2 is FQNEAQ in the germline V gene (reference sequence). The CDR3 DNA sequence: TGTGCCAGCATCGGAAGGACAGGGGGACGGGAAAAACTGTTTTTT. Its protein product is CASIGRTGGREKLFF. The full variable domain, completed using reference TRBV7-9 and TRBJ1-4, is DTGVSQNPRHKITKRGQNVTFRCDPISEHNRLYWYRQTLGQGPEFLTYFQNEAQLEKSRLLSDRFSAERPKGSFSTLEIQRTEQGDSAMYLCASIGRTGGREKLFFGSGTQLSVL.

The rearrangement links TRBV7-2 to TRBJ2-7; D remains unclear. The V end lost 4 bases, the J end lost 4 bases, and 8 bases lay between the germline ends. Germline CDR1 SGHTA, CDR2 FQGNSA. The CDR3 length is 12 residues. The CDR3 sequence is CASSSSRYEQYF. The CDR3 DNA sequence: TGTGCCAGCAGCTCTTCGCGGTACGAGCAGTACTTC.

The chain couples TRBV28 to TRBJ1-3; D call uncertain. This CDR3 has 15 residues. The germline CDR1 and CDR2 sequences are MDHEN and SYDVKM. The V and J ends lost 7 bases and 4 bases respectively, with 17 bases between them. CDR3 sequence: CASILRAGSGNTIYF. In DNA, the CDR3 is TGTGCCAGCATCCTTAGGGCGGGCTCCGGAAACACCATATATTTT.

The V and J genes are TRBV10-3 and TRBJ1-3; D call uncertain. The V end was cut by 7 bases, the J end by 2 bases, with 9 bases between. Germline-derived CDR1 and CDR2 are ENHRY and SYGVKD. The CDR3 contains 13 residues. CDR3 nucleotide sequence: TGTGCCATCAAGGAGTATACTGGAAACACCATATATTTT. Protein product: CAIKEYTGNTIYF.

This clone was seen only once. This sequence joins TRBV7-2 and TRBJ1-6; 7 bases fit TRBD1. The CDR3 has 16 residues. The V segment lost 4 bases and the J segment 13 bases; nucleotides outside the gene matches: 16. The germline gives CDR1 SGHTA, CDR2 FQGNSA. CDR3 residues: CASSSTQGTIGSPLHF. The CDR3, as DNA: TGTGCCAGCAGCTCGACACAGGGGACGATCGGCTCGCCCCTCCACTTT.